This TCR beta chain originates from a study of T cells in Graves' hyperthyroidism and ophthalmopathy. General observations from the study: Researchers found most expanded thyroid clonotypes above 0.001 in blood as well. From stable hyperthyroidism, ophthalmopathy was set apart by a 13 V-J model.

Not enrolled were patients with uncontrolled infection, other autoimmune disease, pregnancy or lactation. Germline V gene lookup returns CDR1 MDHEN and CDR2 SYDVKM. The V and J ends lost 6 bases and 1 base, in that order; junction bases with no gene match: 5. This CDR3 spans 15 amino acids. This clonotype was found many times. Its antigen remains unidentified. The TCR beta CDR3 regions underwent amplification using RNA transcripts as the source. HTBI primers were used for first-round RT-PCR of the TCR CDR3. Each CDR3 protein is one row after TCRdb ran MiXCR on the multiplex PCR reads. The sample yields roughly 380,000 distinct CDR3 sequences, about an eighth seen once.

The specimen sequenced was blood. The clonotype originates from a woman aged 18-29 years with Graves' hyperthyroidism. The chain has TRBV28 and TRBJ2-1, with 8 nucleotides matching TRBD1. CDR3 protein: CASSLTGGSYNEQFF. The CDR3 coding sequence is TGTGCCAGCAGCCTTACAGGGGGGTCCTACAATGAGCAGTTCTTC.